The present entry profiles one T cell receptor (beta chain) with its context. Unmatched junction bases numbered 8, after V lost 7 bases and J lost 3 bases. Germline V gene data show CDR1 as SNHLY and CDR2 as FYNNEI. This CDR3 is 14 amino acids long. The source of the sample is a study of blood T cell repertoires in COVID-19. Study-wide background: COVID-19 samples from acute and convalescent phases originated in the United States, Italy and Spain. Sources were T cells, B-cell-depleted T cells, or PBMCs; the material itself was cDNA or gDNA.

Here immunoSEQ multiplex PCR was the method, and the copy in TCRdb shows in-frame clones only, minus some. The table includes under 200,000 clones, around 86% detected once. The chain uses TRBV2 and TRBJ2-5, with TRBD1 matching over 7 bases. The source is a man in his sixties or seventies with acute or convalescent COVID-19. Sequencing input: peripheral blood. Written as DNA, the CDR3 is TGTGCCAGCACCGAATTAACAGGGGAAGAGACCCAGTACTTC. It is translated as CASTELTGEETQYF.